The clone carrying this T cell receptor beta chain has only a few counts. These data belong to a study of shared clonotypes between healthy human individuals. The CDR3 is 13 residues long. The V end lost 4 bases, the J end lost 0 bases, and 10 bases lay between the germline ends. Germline-derived CDR1 and CDR2 are SQVTM and ANQGSEA. Sequencing was performed with immunoSEQ multiplex PCR; in TCRdb, only in-frame clones are kept and a portion is missing. The table lists some 790,000 clones, 72% of them singletons. Material for sequencing was memory CD4+ T cells sorted from blood. Indicated subset: CD45RA-negative fraction. The receptor was isolated from a woman between 25 and 40 years old in good health. V is TRBV29-1 and J is TRBJ2-7; tentatively, D is TRBD1 or TRBD2 (5 bases each). The CDR3: CSVGGRSSYEQYF. CDR3 in DNA: TGCAGCGTTGGGGGACGGAGCTCCTACGAGCAGTACTTC.